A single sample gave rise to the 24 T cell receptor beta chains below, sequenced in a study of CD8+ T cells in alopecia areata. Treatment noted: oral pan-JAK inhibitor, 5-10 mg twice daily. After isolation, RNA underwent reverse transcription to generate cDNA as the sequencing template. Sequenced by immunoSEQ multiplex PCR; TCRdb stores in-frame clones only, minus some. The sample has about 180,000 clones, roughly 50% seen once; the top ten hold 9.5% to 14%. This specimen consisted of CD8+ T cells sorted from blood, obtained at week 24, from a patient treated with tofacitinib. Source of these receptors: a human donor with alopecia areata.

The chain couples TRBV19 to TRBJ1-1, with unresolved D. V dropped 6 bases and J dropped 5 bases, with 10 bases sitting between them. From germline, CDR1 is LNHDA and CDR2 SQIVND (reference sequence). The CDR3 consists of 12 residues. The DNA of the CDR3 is TGTGCCAGTAGCCCTGGGTGGACTGAAGCTTTCTTT. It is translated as CASSPGWTEAFF.

For the CDR3, the DNA is TGTGCCAGCAGCTTAACCACCTTCTGGCAGGAAGAGACCCAGTACTTC. Encoded protein: CASSLTTFWQEETQYF. This chain uses TRBV5-4 with TRBJ2-5; D gene uncertain. The CDR3 contains 16 residues. Per germline, CDR1 SGHNT and CDR2 YYREEE (reference sequence). Trimming removed 2 bases at V and 3 bases at J, with 17 bases between.

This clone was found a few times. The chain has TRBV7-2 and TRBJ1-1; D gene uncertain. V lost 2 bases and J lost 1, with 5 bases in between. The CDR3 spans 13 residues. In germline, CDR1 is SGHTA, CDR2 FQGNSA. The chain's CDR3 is CASSLNWNTEAFF. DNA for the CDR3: TGTGCCAGCAGCTTAAACTGGAACACTGAAGCTTTCTTT.

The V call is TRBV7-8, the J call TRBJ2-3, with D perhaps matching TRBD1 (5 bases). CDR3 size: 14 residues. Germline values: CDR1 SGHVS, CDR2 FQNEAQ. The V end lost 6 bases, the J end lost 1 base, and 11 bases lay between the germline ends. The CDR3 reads CASRGHLRTDTQYF. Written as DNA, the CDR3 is TGTGCCAGCAGGGGGCATCTCCGCACAGATACGCAGTATTTT.

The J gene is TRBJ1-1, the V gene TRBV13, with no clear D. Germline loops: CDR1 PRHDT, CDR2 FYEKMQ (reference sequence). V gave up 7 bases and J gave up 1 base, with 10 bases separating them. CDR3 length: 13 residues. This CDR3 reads CASMDSPNTEAFF. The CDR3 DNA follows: TGTGCCAGCATGGACTCCCCGAACACTGAAGCTTTCTTT.

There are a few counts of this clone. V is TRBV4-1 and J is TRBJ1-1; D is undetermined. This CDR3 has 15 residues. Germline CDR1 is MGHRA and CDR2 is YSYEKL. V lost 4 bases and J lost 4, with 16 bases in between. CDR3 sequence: CASSPRTEVSTEAFF. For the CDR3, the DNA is TGCGCCAGCAGCCCAAGAACGGAGGTTAGCACTGAAGCTTTCTTT.

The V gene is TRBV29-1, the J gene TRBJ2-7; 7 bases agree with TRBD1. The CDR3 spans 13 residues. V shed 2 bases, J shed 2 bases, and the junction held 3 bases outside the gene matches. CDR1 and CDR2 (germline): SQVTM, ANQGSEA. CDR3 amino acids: CSVETGQTYEQYF. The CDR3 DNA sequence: TGCAGCGTTGAAACGGGACAGACCTACGAGCAGTACTTC.

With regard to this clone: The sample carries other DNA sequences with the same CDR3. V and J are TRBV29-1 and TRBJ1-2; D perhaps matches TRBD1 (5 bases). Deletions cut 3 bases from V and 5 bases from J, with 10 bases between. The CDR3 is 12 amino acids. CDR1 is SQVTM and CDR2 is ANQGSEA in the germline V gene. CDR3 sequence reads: CSVDREGYGYTF. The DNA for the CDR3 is TGCAGCGTTGACAGGGAAGGGTATGGCTACACCTTC.

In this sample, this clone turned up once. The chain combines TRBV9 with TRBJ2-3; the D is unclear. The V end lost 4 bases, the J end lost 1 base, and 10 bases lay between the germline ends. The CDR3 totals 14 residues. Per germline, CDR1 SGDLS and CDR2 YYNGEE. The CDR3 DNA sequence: TGTGCCAGCAGCCCACCTACCCGCACAGATACGCAGTATTTT. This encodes CASSPPTRTDTQYF.

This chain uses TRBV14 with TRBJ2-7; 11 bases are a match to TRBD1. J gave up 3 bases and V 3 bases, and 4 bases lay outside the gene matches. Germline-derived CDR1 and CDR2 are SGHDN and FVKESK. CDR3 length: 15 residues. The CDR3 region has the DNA TGTGCCAGCAGCCACGGACAGGGGGCTTTCTACGAGCAGTACTTC. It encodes CASSHGQGAFYEQYF.

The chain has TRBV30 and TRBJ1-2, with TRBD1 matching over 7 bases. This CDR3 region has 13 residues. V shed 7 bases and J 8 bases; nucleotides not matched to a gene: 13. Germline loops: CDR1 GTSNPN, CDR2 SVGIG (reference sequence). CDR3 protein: CALYGQAMEGYTF. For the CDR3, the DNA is TGTGCCTTATACGGACAGGCAATGGAAGGCTACACCTTC.

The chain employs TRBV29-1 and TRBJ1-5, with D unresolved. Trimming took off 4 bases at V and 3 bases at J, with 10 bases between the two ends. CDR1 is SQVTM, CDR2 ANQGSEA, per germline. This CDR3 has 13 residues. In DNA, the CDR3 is TGCAGCGTTGGAGCCAGCGTCAATCAGCCCCAGCATTTT. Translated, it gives CSVGASVNQPQHF.

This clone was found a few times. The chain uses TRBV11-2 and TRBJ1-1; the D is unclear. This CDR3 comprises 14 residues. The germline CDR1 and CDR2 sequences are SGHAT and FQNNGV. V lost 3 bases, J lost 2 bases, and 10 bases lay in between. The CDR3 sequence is CASSLGARNTEAFF. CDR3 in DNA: TGTGCCAGCAGCTTGGGCGCGAGAAACACTGAAGCTTTCTTT.

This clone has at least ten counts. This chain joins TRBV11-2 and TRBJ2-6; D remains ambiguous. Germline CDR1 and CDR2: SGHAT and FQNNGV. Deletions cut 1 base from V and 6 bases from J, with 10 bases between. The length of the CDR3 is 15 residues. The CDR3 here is CASSLGDLLANVLTF. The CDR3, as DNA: TGTGCCAGCAGCTTAGGTGACCTGCTGGCCAACGTCCTGACTTTC.

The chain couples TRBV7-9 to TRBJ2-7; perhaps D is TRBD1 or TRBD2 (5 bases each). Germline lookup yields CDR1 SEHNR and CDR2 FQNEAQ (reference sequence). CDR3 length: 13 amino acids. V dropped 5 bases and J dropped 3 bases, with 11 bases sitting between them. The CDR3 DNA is TGTGCCAGCAGCCCGGGGCAGCTCTACGAGCAGTACTTC. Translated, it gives CASSPGQLYEQYF. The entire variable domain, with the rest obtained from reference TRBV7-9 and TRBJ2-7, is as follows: DTGVSQNPRHKITKRGQNVTFRCDPISEHNRLYWYRQTLGQGPEFLTYFQNEAQLEKSRLLSDRFSAERPKGSFSTLEIQRTEQGDSAMYLCASSPGQLYEQYFGPGTRLTVT.

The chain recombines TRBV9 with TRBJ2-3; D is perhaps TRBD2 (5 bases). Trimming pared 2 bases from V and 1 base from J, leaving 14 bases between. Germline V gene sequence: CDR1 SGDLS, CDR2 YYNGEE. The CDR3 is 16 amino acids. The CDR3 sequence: CASSVSGRTGTDTQYF. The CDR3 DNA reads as TGTGCCAGCAGCGTTAGTGGACGGACTGGCACAGATACGCAGTATTTT.

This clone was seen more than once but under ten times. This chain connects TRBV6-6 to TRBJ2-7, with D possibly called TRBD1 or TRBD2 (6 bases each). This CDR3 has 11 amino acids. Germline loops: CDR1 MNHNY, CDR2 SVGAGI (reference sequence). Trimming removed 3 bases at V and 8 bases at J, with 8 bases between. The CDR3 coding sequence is TGTGCCAGCAGTTATGGGGGGCAGCAGTACTTC. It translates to CASSYGGQQYF.

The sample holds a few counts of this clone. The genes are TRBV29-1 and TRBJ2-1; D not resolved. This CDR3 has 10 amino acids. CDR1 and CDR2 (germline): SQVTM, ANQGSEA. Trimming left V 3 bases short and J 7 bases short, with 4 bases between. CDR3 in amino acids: CSVDWNEQFF. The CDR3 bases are TGCAGCGTTGACTGGAATGAGCAGTTCTTC.

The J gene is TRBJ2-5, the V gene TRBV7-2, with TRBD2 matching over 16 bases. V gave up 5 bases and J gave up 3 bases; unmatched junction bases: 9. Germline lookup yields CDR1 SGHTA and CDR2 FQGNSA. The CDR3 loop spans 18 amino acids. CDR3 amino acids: CASSPGTSGGALEETQYF. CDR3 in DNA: TGTGCCAGCAGCCCCGGGACTAGCGGGGGGGCATTGGAAGAGACCCAGTACTTC.

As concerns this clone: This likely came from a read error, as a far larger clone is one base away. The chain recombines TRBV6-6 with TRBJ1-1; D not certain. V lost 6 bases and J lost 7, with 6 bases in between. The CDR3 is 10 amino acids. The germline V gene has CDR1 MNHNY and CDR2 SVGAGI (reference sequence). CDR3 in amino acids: CASSLGEAFF. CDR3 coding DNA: TGTGCCAGCAGCCTAGGTGAAGCTTTCTTT.

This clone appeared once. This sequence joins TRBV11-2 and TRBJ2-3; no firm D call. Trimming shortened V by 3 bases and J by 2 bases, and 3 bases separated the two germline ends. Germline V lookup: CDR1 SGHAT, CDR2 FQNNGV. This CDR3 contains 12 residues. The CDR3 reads CASSLDTDTQYF. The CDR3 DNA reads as TGTGCCAGCAGCTTGGACACAGATACGCAGTATTTT. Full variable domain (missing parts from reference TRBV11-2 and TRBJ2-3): EAGVAQSPRYKIIEKRQSVAFWCNPISGHATLYWYQQILGQGPKLLIQFQNNGVVDDSQLPKDRFSAERLKGVDSTLKIQPAKLEDSAVYLCASSLDTDTQYFGPGTRLTVL.

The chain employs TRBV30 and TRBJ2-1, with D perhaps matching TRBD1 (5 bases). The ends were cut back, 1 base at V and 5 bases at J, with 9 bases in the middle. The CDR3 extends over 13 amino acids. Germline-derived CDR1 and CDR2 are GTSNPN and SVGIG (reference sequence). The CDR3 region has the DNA TGTGCCTGGAGTGAGTCGACAGACAATGAGCAGTTCTTC. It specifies CAWSESTDNEQFF.

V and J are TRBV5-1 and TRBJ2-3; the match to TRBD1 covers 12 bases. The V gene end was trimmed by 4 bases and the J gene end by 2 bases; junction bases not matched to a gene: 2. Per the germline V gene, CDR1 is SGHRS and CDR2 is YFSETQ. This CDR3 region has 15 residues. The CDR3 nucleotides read TGCGCCAGCAGCCAGGGACAGGGGGCCACAGATACGCAGTATTTT. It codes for CASSQGQGATDTQYF.

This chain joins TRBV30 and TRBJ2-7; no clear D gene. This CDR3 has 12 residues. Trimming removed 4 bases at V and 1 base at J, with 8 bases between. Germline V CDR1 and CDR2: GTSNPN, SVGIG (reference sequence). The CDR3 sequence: CAWMPNSYEQYF. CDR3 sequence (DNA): TGTGCCTGGATGCCTAATTCCTACGAGCAGTACTTC.